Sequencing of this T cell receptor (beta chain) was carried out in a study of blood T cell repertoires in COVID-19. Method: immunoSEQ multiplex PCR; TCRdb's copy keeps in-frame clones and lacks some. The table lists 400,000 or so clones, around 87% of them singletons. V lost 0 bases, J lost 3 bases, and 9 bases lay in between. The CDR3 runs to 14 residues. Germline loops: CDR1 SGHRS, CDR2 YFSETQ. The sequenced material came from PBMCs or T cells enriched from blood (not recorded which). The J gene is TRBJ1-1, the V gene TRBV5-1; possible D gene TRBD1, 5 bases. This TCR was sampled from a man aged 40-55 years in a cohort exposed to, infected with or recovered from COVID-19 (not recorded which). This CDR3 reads CASSLVLGDTEAFF. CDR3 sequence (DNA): TGCGCCAGCAGCTTGGTCTTAGGGGACACTGAAGCTTTCTTT.